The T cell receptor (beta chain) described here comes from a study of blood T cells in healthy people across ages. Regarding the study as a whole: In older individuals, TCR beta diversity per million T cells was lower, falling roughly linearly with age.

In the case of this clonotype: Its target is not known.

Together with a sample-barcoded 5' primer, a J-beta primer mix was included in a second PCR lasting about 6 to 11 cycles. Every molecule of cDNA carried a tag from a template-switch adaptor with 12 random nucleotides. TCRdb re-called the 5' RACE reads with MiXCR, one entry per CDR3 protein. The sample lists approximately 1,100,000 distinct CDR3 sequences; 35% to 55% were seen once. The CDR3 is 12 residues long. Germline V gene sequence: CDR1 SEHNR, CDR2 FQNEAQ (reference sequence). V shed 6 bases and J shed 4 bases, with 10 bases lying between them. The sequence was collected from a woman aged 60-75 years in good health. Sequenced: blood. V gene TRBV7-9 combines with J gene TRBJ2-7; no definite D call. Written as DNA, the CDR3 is TGTGCCAGCAGATTCGACGGGTACGAGCAGTACTTC. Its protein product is CASRFDGYEQYF.